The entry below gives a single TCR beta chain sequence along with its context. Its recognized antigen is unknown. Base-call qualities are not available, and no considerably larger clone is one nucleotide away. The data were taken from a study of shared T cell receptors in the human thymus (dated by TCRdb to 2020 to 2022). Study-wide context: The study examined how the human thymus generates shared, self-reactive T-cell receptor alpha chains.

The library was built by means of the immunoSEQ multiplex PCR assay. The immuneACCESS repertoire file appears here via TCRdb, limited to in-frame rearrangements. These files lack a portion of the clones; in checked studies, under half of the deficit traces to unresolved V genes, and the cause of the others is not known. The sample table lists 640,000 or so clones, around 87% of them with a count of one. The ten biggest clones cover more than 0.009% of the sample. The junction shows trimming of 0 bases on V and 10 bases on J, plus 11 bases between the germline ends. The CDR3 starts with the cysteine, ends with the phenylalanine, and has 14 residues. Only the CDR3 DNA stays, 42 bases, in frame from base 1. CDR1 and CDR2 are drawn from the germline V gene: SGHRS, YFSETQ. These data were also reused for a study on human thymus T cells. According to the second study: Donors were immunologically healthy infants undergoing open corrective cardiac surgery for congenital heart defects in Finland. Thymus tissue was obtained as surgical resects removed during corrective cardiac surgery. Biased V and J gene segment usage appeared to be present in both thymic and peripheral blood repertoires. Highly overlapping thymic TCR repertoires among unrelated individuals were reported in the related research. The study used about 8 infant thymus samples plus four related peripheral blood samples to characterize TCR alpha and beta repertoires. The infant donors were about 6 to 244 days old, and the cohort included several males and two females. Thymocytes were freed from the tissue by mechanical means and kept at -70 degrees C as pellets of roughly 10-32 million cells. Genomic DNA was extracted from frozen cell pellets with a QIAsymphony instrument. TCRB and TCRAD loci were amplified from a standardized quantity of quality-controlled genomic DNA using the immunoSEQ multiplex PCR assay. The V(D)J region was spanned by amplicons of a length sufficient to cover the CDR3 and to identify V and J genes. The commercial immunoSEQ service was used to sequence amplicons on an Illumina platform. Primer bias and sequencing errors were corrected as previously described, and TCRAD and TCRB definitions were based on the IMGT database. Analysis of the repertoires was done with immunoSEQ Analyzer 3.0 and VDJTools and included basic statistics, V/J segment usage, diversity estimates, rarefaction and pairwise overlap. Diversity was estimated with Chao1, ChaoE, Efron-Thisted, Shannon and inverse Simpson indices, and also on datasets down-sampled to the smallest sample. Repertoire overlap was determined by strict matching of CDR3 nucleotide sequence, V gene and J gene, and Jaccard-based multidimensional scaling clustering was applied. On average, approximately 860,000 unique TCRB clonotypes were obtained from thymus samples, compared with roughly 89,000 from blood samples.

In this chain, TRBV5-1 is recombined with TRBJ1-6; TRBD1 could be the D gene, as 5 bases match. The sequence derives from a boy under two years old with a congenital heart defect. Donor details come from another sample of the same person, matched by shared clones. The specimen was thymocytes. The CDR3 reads CASSLARVDSPLHF. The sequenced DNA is TGCGCCAGCAGCTTGGCCAGGGTTGACTCACCCCTCCACTTT. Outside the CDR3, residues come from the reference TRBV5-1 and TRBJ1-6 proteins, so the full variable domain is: KAGVTQTPRYLIKTRGQQVTLSCSPISGHRSVSWYQQTPGQGLQFLFEYFSETQRNKGNFPGRFSGRQFSNSRSEMNVSTLELGDSALYLCASSLARVDSPLHFGNGTRLTVT.